This is a list of T cell receptor beta chains from one sample in a study of regulatory T cells in long-lasting Graves disease. TCRdb re-derived calls from the multiplex PCR reads in MiXCR, one entry per CDR3 protein. The table has fewer than 550,000 distinct CDR3 sequences, about 15% seen once. These data are also associated with another study on T cells in Graves' hyperthyroidism and ophthalmopathy.

Material: peripheral blood mononuclear cells (PBMCs), obtained at new diagnosis, from a patient treated with antithyroid drugs. These receptors were taken from a woman aged 40-65 years with Graves disease. Each CDR3 is given with its conserved first and last residue. Fields, in order: J gene, D gene, clone size, V gene, CDR3 protein, CDR3 DNA. D genes are given only for firm matches. Only part of the rows carry a size: once, few, many, or a class if the clone is expanded.

J gene: TRBJ1-2
D gene: TRBD1
clone size: NA
V gene: TRBV18
CDR3 protein: CASSPETGGIYGYTF
CDR3 DNA: TGTGCCAGCTCACCCGAGACAGGGGGCATCTATGGCTACACCTTC

J gene: TRBJ2-1
D gene: NA
clone size: few
V gene: TRBV6-2/TRBV6-3
CDR3 protein: CASNGAGSFNEQFF
CDR3 DNA: TGTGCCAGCAACGGGGCAGGGAGTTTCAATGAGCAGTTCTTC

J gene: TRBJ2-1
D gene: NA
clone size: NA
V gene: TRBV7-3
CDR3 protein: CASSLNTASYNEQFF
CDR3 DNA: TGTGCCAGCAGCCTTAATACAGCCTCCTACAATGAGCAGTTCTTC

J gene: TRBJ1-1
D gene: NA
clone size: NA
V gene: TRBV19
CDR3 protein: CASSIVLGSTEAFF
CDR3 DNA: TGTGCCAGTAGTATAGTTTTGGGGAGCACTGAAGCTTTCTTT

J gene: TRBJ1-1
D gene: NA
clone size: many
V gene: TRBV3-1
CDR3 protein: CASSQDLGDTEAFF
CDR3 DNA: TGTGCCAGCAGCCAAGATCTTGGGGACACTGAAGCTTTCTTT

J gene: TRBJ1-2
D gene: NA
clone size: NA
V gene: TRBV6-1
CDR3 protein: CASSEDGLLGYTF
CDR3 DNA: TGTGCCAGCAGTGAAGACGGTCTATTGGGCTACACCTTC

J gene: TRBJ2-3
D gene: NA
clone size: NA
V gene: TRBV24-1
CDR3 protein: CATSDFRGVSTDTQYF
CDR3 DNA: TGTGCCACCAGTGATTTTCGCGGGGTTAGCACAGATACGCAGTATTTT

J gene: TRBJ2-1
D gene: NA
clone size: NA
V gene: TRBV5-1
CDR3 protein: CASSAPDWSSYNEQFF
CDR3 DNA: TGCGCCAGCAGCGCGCCCGACTGGAGCTCCTACAATGAGCAGTTCTTC

J gene: TRBJ1-2
D gene: NA
clone size: many
V gene: TRBV2
CDR3 protein: CASSGRESNYGYTF
CDR3 DNA: TGTGCCAGCAGTGGGAGGGAGTCAAACTATGGCTACACCTTC

J gene: TRBJ2-5
D gene: TRBD2
clone size: few
V gene: TRBV6-1
CDR3 protein: CASTKAGGEGKTQYF
CDR3 DNA: TGTGCCAGCACTAAAGCGGGGGGAGAAGGGAAGACCCAGTACTTC

J gene: TRBJ1-1
D gene: TRBD1
clone size: NA
V gene: TRBV19
CDR3 protein: CARITGQGAFF
CDR3 DNA: TGTGCCAGGATTACCGGACAGGGAGCTTTCTTT

J gene: TRBJ1-1
D gene: NA
clone size: NA
V gene: TRBV7-2
CDR3 protein: CASVLLGVMEAFF
CDR3 DNA: TGTGCCAGCGTCCTCCTAGGGGTAATGGAAGCTTTCTTT

J gene: TRBJ1-2
D gene: NA
clone size: many
V gene: TRBV28
CDR3 protein: CASSLEGGGYTF
CDR3 DNA: TGTGCCAGCAGTTTAGAGGGAGGAGGCTACACCTTC

J gene: TRBJ1-5
D gene: NA
clone size: many
V gene: TRBV28
CDR3 protein: CASSPDQPQHF
CDR3 DNA: TGTGCCAGCAGTCCAGATCAGCCCCAGCATTTT

J gene: TRBJ2-5
D gene: NA
clone size: many
V gene: TRBV20-1
CDR3 protein: CSASPGVQETQYF
CDR3 DNA: TGCAGTGCCTCCCCGGGAGTCCAAGAGACCCAGTACTTC

J gene: TRBJ1-6
D gene: TRBD1
clone size: few
V gene: TRBV28
CDR3 protein: CASIEGQQLSPLHF
CDR3 DNA: TGTGCCAGCATTGAGGGACAGCAGCTGTCACCCCTCCACTTT

J gene: TRBJ2-2
D gene: TRBD1
clone size: few
V gene: TRBV7-9
CDR3 protein: CASSLGGGSNTGELFF
CDR3 DNA: TGTGCCAGCAGCTTAGGAGGGGGCTCGAACACCGGGGAGCTGTTTTTT

J gene: TRBJ2-7
D gene: TRBD1
clone size: many
V gene: TRBV6-1
CDR3 protein: CASGQGSWEQYF
CDR3 DNA: TGTGCCAGCGGACAGGGGTCGTGGGAGCAGTACTTC

J gene: TRBJ2-3
D gene: NA
clone size: NA
V gene: TRBV29-1
CDR3 protein: CSVAEVGGIDTQYF
CDR3 DNA: TGCAGCGTGGCAGAGGTTGGGGGAATAGATACGCAGTATTTT

J gene: TRBJ1-5
D gene: NA
clone size: many
V gene: TRBV6-5
CDR3 protein: CASSYGRSNQPQHF
CDR3 DNA: TGTGCCAGCAGTTACGGACGTAGCAATCAGCCCCAGCATTTT

J gene: TRBJ2-4
D gene: NA
clone size: many
V gene: TRBV2
CDR3 protein: CASRPGGQDKNIQYF
CDR3 DNA: TGTGCCAGCAGGCCCGGGGGGCAGGACAAAAACATTCAGTACTTC

J gene: TRBJ1-6
D gene: NA
clone size: many
V gene: TRBV11-2
CDR3 protein: CASSLEPGDNSPLHF
CDR3 DNA: TGTGCCAGCAGCTTAGAGCCGGGAGACAATTCACCCCTCCACTTT

J gene: TRBJ2-7
D gene: TRBD2
clone size: few
V gene: TRBV5-1
CDR3 protein: CASSLFPRGGQSSYEQYF
CDR3 DNA: TGCGCCAGCAGCTTGTTTCCCCGCGGGGGGCAGAGCTCCTACGAGCAGTACTTC

J gene: TRBJ1-2
D gene: TRBD1
clone size: many
V gene: TRBV7-9
CDR3 protein: CASSPGTGPTAF
CDR3 DNA: TGTGCCAGCAGCCCGGGGACAGGGCCGACCGCCTTC

J gene: TRBJ2-1
D gene: NA
clone size: few
V gene: TRBV5-4
CDR3 protein: CASSTWTIVGEQFF
CDR3 DNA: TGTGCCAGCAGCACGTGGACTATAGTGGGTGAGCAGTTCTTC

J gene: TRBJ1-1
D gene: NA
clone size: many
V gene: TRBV10-3
CDR3 protein: CAISESGGMNTEAFF
CDR3 DNA: TGTGCCATCAGTGAGTCCGGGGGAATGAACACTGAAGCTTTCTTT

J gene: TRBJ1-5
D gene: NA
clone size: few
V gene: TRBV28
CDR3 protein: CASTRIWSNQPQHF
CDR3 DNA: TGTGCCAGCACGAGAATATGGAGCAATCAGCCCCAGCATTTT

J gene: TRBJ2-7
D gene: NA
clone size: few
V gene: TRBV7-3
CDR3 protein: CASSPSPGPASYEQYF
CDR3 DNA: TGTGCCAGCAGCCCCTCCCCCGGCCCAGCCTCCTACGAGCAGTACTTC

J gene: TRBJ1-1
D gene: NA
clone size: many
V gene: TRBV12-3/TRBV12-4
CDR3 protein: CASSLLGTEAFF
CDR3 DNA: TGTGCCAGCAGCCTACTGGGGACTGAAGCTTTCTTT

J gene: TRBJ1-4
D gene: NA
clone size: many
V gene: TRBV11-2
CDR3 protein: CASSKGLTNEKLFF
CDR3 DNA: TGTGCCAGCAGCAAGGGGCTAACTAATGAAAAACTGTTTTTT

J gene: TRBJ2-3
D gene: TRBD1
clone size: NA
V gene: TRBV24-1
CDR3 protein: CATSDFSQGPNADTQYF
CDR3 DNA: TGTGCCACCAGTGATTTTTCACAGGGGCCCAACGCAGATACGCAGTATTTT

J gene: TRBJ2-1
D gene: TRBD2
clone size: NA
V gene: TRBV10-1
CDR3 protein: CASSPSSGVAYNEQFF
CDR3 DNA: TGCGCCAGCAGTCCCTCTAGCGGGGTAGCCTACAATGAGCAGTTCTTC

J gene: TRBJ2-7
D gene: NA
clone size: few
V gene: TRBV5-1
CDR3 protein: CASSLGFRGPYEQYF
CDR3 DNA: TGCGCCAGCAGCTTGGGTTTTCGGGGACCATACGAGCAGTACTTC

J gene: TRBJ2-3
D gene: TRBD1
clone size: few
V gene: TRBV6-5
CDR3 protein: CASSYGDRYTDTQYF
CDR3 DNA: TGTGCCAGCAGTTACGGGGACAGATACACAGATACGCAGTATTTT

J gene: TRBJ1-2
D gene: NA
clone size: NA
V gene: TRBV20-1
CDR3 protein: CSARASPLNGYTF
CDR3 DNA: TGCAGTGCTAGAGCCTCACCTTTGAATGGCTACACCTTC

J gene: TRBJ2-7
D gene: NA
clone size: NA
V gene: TRBV5-1
CDR3 protein: CASSSGGDSLAHYEQYF
CDR3 DNA: TGCGCCAGCAGCTCGGGGGGGGACAGCCTGGCTCACTACGAGCAGTACTTC

J gene: TRBJ1-1
D gene: TRBD1
clone size: NA
V gene: TRBV6-1
CDR3 protein: CASGDRVSEAFF
CDR3 DNA: TGTGCCAGCGGAGACAGGGTCTCTGAAGCTTTCTTT

J gene: TRBJ2-3
D gene: NA
clone size: many
V gene: TRBV7-9
CDR3 protein: CASSTGATDTQYF
CDR3 DNA: TGTGCCAGCAGCACGGGGGCGACAGATACGCAGTATTTT

J gene: TRBJ1-5
D gene: NA
clone size: few
V gene: TRBV6-2/TRBV6-3
CDR3 protein: CASSYEGGSYPQHF
CDR3 DNA: TGTGCCAGCAGTTACGAGGGGGGAAGTTATCCCCAGCATTTT